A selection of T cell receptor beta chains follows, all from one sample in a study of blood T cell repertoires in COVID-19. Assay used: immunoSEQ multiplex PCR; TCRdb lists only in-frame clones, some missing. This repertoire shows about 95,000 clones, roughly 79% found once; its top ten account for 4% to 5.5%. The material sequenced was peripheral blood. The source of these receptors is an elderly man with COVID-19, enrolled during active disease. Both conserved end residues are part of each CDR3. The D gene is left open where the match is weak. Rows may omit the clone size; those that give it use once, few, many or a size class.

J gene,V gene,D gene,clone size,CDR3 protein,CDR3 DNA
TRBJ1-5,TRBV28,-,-,CATAAGVRQPQHF,TGTGCCACCGCAGCGGGGGTGCGTCAGCCCCAGCATTTT
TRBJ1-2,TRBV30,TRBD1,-,CAWSGAGGYGYTF,TGTGCCTGGAGTGGAGCAGGGGGCTATGGCTACACCTTC
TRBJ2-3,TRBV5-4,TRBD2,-,CASSKQRGAHTDTQYF,TGTGCCAGCAGCAAACAGCGGGGGGCACACACAGATACGCAGTATTTT
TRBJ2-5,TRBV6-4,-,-,CASSGLVGETQYF,TGTGCCAGCAGTGGACTAGTTGGAGAGACCCAGTACTTC
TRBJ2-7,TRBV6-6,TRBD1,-,CASSPSFPGQGGNEQYF,TGTGCCAGCAGTCCGAGTTTTCCGGGACAGGGAGGGAACGAGCAGTACTTC
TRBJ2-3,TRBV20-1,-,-,CSAELADTQYF,TGCAGTGCGGAACTAGCAGATACGCAGTATTTT
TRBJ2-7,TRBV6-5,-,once,CASRRQGGSYEQYF,TGTGCCAGCAGGAGACAGGGAGGTTCCTACGAGCAGTACTTC
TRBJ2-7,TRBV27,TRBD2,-,CASTNIAGVPYEQYF,TGTGCCAGCACCAACATAGCGGGTGTCCCCTACGAGCAGTACTTC
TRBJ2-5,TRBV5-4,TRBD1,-,CASSLGTGYEETQYF,TGTGCCAGCAGCCTCGGGACAGGGTATGAAGAGACCCAGTACTTC
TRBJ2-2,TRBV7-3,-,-,CASSLGGAGTGELFF,TGTGCCAGCAGCTTGGGGGGGGCTGGCACCGGGGAGCTGTTTTTT
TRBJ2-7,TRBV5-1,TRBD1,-,CASSLGTGDFYEQYF,TGCGCCAGCAGCCTTGGGACAGGGGATTTCTACGAGCAGTACTTC
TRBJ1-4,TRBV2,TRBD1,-,CASTRQGREKLFF,TGTGCCAGCACTAGACAGGGTCGGGAAAAACTGTTTTTT
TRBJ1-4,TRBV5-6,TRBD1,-,CASSFRSTGATNEKLFF,TGTGCCAGCAGCTTCCGTTCGACAGGGGCAACTAATGAAAAACTGTTTTTT
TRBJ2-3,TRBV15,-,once,CATSRDRRGNADTQYF,TGTGCCACCAGCAGAGATCGAAGAGGGAATGCAGATACGCAGTATTTT
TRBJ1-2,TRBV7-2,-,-,CASSLRGLRNGYTF,TGTGCCAGCAGCTTACGGGGACTCCGGAATGGCTACACCTTC
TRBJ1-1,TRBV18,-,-,CASSPSGERVEAFF,TGTGCCAGCTCACCCTCAGGAGAGAGGGTTGAAGCTTTCTTT
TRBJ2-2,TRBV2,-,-,CASRAGLNTGELFF,TGTGCCAGCAGGGCGGGACTCAACACCGGGGAGCTGTTTTTT
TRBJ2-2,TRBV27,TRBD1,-,CASRPGQVFTGELFF,TGTGCCAGCAGGCCGGGACAGGTATTCACCGGGGAGCTGTTTTTT
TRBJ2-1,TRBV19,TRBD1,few,CASSPTGGASNEQFF,TGTGCCAGTAGTCCTACAGGGGGCGCCTCCAATGAGCAGTTCTTC
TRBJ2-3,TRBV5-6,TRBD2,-,CASSLGAGGRGDTQYF,TGTGCCAGCAGCTTGGGCGCGGGAGGGCGGGGAGATACGCAGTATTTT
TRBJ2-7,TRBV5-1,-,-,CASSRRTETYEQYF,TGCGCCAGCAGCAGACGGACAGAAACCTACGAGCAGTACTTC
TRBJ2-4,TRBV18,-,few,CASSPNREGNIQYF,TGTGCCAGCTCACCAAACAGGGAGGGGAACATTCAGTACTTC
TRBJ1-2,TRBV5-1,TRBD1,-,CASSPQGDRVDGYTF,TGCGCCAGCAGCCCCCAGGGGGACAGGGTCGATGGCTACACCTTC
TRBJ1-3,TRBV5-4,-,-,CASSLEGRGSGNTIYF,TGTGCCAGCAGCTTGGAGGGCAGGGGCTCTGGAAACACCATATATTTT
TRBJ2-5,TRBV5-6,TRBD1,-,CASSLTGGQETQYF,TGTGCCAGCAGCTTGACAGGGGGCCAAGAGACCCAGTACTTC
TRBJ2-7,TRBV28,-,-,CASSLWEEQYF,TGTGCCAGCAGTTTATGGGAGGAGCAGTACTTC
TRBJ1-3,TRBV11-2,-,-,CASSSLAPLGNTIYF,TGTGCCAGCAGCTCATTAGCCCCGCTTGGAAACACCATATATTTT
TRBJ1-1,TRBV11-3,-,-,CASSSGGNTEAFF,TGTGCCAGCAGCTCAGGAGGCAACACTGAAGCTTTCTTT
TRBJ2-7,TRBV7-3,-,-,CASSLKGDPTYEQYF,TGTGCCAGCAGCCTAAAGGGGGACCCTACCTACGAGCAGTACTTC
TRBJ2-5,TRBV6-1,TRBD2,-,CASSDWGAGRETQYF,TGTGCCAGCAGTGATTGGGGAGCGGGGCGAGAGACCCAGTACTTC
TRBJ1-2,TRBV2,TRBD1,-,CASSGQGYGYTF,TGTGCCAGCAGTGGACAGGGGTATGGCTACACCTTC
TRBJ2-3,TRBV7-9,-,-,CASSLAAGATDTQYF,TGTGCCAGCAGCTTAGCGGCGGGGGCCACAGATACGCAGTATTTT
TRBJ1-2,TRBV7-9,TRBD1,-,CASSRTGIGYTF,TGTGCCAGCAGCAGGACAGGGATTGGCTACACCTTC